The rows below give T cell receptor beta chains drawn from one sample of a study of spatial heterogeneity in lung cancer. TCRdb fed the 5' RACE reads into MiXCR, producing one record per CDR3 protein. Among about 120,000 distinct CDR3 sequences, more than 9% were seen once, and the ten largest hold about 15%. This sample comprised PBMCs, obtained at follow-up. These receptors were taken from a male donor with early-stage non-small cell lung cancer. CDR3s include the opening cysteine and the closing phenylalanine or tryptophan. A D gene is named only where the DNA matches it firmly. Some rows have no size entry. The others give once, few or many, or a class for an expanded clone.

>-|-|TRBV20-1|TRBJ2-6
TGCAGTGCTAGGAAGCAGGCTTACTCTGGGGCCAACGTCCTGACTTTC
CSARKQAYSGANVLTF
>TRBD1|-|TRBV28|TRBJ1-5
TGTGCCAGCAGCATCCTTACAGGGGACAATCAGCCCCAGCATTTT
CASSILTGDNQPQHF
>-|-|TRBV11-3|TRBJ2-6
TGTGCCAGCAGCTTAGATCCAGGGGCAAGCCCTGGGGCCAACGTCCTGACTTTC
CASSLDPGASPGANVLTF
>-|many|TRBV12-3/TRBV12-4|TRBJ2-2
TGTGCCAGCAGTTTAGGAGGGGACACCGGGGAGCTGTTTTTT
CASSLGGDTGELFF
>-|many|TRBV6-1|TRBJ1-1
TGTGCCAGCAGTGACACTGAAGCTTTCTTT
CASSDTEAFF
>-|many|TRBV28|TRBJ2-3
TGTGCCAGCAGTCTAAACCAGGGGCCCGGCACAGATACGCAGTATTTT
CASSLNQGPGTDTQYF
>TRBD2|few|TRBV7-2|TRBJ2-5
TGTGCCAGCAGCAGCGGCGGGACTAGCACCCAGTACTTC
CASSSGGTSTQYF
>-|many|TRBV20-1|TRBJ2-6
TGCAGTGCCAGGGCAGGGTTAGCTGCTGGGGCCAACGTCCTGACTTTC
CSARAGLAAGANVLTF
>TRBD1|-|TRBV5-1|TRBJ2-5
TGCGCCAGCAGCGGGACAGTTGAAGAGACCCAGTACTTC
CASSGTVEETQYF
>TRBD1|many|TRBV10-3|TRBJ1-2
TGTGCCATCAGATCGACAGGGGACTACACCTTC
CAIRSTGDYTF
>-|many|TRBV20-1|TRBJ1-2
TGCAGTGCTGCGGGGGGCAGCTATGGCTACACCTTC
CSAAGGSYGYTF
>-|many|TRBV4-2|TRBJ1-4
TGTGCCAGCAGCCAAGTGCAAGGGGCGGAAGAAAAACTGTTTTTT
CASSQVQGAEEKLFF
>-|-|TRBV27|TRBJ2-7
TGTGCCAGCAGCTCTAGGCTGGGTGAGCAGTACTTC
CASSSRLGEQYF
>-|-|TRBV29-1|TRBJ2-1
TGCAGCGTTGGACTAGACAATGAGCAGTTCTTC
CSVGLDNEQFF
>-|-|TRBV4-1|TRBJ1-3
TGCGCCAGCAGCCGCGCCGGAGGGGAGGGGACTGGAAACACCATATATTTT
CASSRAGGEGTGNTIYF
>-|-|TRBV6-2/TRBV6-3|TRBJ2-5
TGTGCCAGCAAAGGGCTCCAAGAGACCCAGTACTTC
CASKGLQETQYF
>TRBD1|few|TRBV6-2/TRBV6-3|TRBJ2-5
TGTGCCAGCAGTCCCGGGACAGTGGCAATGAGGACCCAGTACTTC
CASSPGTVAMRTQYF
>-|many|TRBV20-1|TRBJ2-5
TGCAGTGCTAGGGGTGCGGACCGAAAGACCCAGTACTTC
CSARGADRKTQYF
>-|-|TRBV4-3|TRBJ1-1
TGCGCCAGCAGCCAAGAGCAGGGGAGTGAAGCTTTCTTT
CASSQEQGSEAFF
>TRBD1|-|TRBV4-2|TRBJ1-2
TGTGCCAGCAGCCAAGGGGACAGGGCCACTGGCTACACCTTC
CASSQGDRATGYTF
>-|-|TRBV24-1|TRBJ1-5
TGTGCCACCAGTATGGGAGATCAGCCCCAGCATTTT
CATSMGDQPQHF
>TRBD1|-|TRBV12-3/TRBV12-4|TRBJ1-1
TGTGCCAGCAGTTTAGGAGGGGGCAGAGCTTTCTTT
CASSLGGGRAFF
>TRBD1|few|TRBV5-1|TRBJ2-5
TGCGCCAGCAGCGGACTGAAGGGGGCGTTGGAGACCCAGTACTTC
CASSGLKGALETQYF
>-|many|TRBV20-1|TRBJ2-2
TGCAGTGCTAATTCAGGGGATAATAAAAACGGGGAGCTGTTTTTT
CSANSGDNKNGELFF
>TRBD1|-|TRBV15|TRBJ2-1
TGTGCCACCAGCAGAACGCAGGGGGTCTACAATGAGCAGTTCTTC
CATSRTQGVYNEQFF
>TRBD1|few|TRBV28|TRBJ2-1
TGTGCCAGCAGTTTACGTATGCGTTGGGACAGGGTCTTCTCCTACAATGAGCAGTTCTTC
CASSLRMRWDRVFSYNEQFF
>TRBD2|-|TRBV20-1|TRBJ2-1
TGCAGTGCTAGTCCCGGGACTAGCGGGGGCCGTTACAATGAGCAGTTCTTC
CSASPGTSGGRYNEQFF
>-|many|TRBV4-1|TRBJ2-1
TGCGCCAGCAGCCAAGGGACAGCTTTGGTCGGAGAGCAGTTCTTC
CASSQGTALVGEQFF
>-|few|TRBV4-1|TRBJ2-3
TGCGCCAGCAGCCAAGCAGGCACAGATACGCAGTATTTT
CASSQAGTDTQYF
>TRBD1|few|TRBV11-2|TRBJ2-5
TGTGCCAGCAGCTTCAGGGGGCTTTCCTTTAAAGAGACCCAGTACTTC
CASSFRGLSFKETQYF
>-|-|TRBV7-3|TRBJ2-1
TGTGCCAGCAGTCTCTCGAGTGGAAATGAGCAGTTCTTC
CASSLSSGNEQFF
>TRBD1|few|TRBV29-1|TRBJ1-2
TGCAGCGTTGGACAGGGGCTCTTAAGGAACTATGGCTACACCTTC
CSVGQGLLRNYGYTF
>-|few|TRBV12-3/TRBV12-4|TRBJ1-2
TGTGCCAGCAGTTTTCCCGGGGGTGGCTACACCTTC
CASSFPGGGYTF
>-|few|TRBV28|TRBJ2-7
TGTGCCAGCAGTTCGGGAAGCTCCTACGAGCAGTACTTC
CASSSGSSYEQYF
>TRBD1|-|TRBV19|TRBJ1-1
TGTGCCAGTAGACACCGGGACAGTGAAGCTTTCTTT
CASRHRDSEAFF
>TRBD1|-|TRBV29-1|TRBJ1-5
TGCAGCGTTGAGACAGGGACAGGTCAGCCCCAGCATTTT
CSVETGTGQPQHF
>TRBD1|few|TRBV2|TRBJ1-4
TGTGCCAGCAGTGAAGATACAGGGGGGTTTGAAAAACTGTTTTTT
CASSEDTGGFEKLFF
>-|many|TRBV7-2|TRBJ2-3
TGTGCCAGCAGCTCATCCCCAGGAGTTACGCAGTATTTT
CASSSSPGVTQYF
>TRBD2|few|TRBV14|TRBJ2-1
TGTGCCAGCAGCCAAATTGGACTAGCTTTGTTCTTC
CASSQIGLALFF